The rows below give T cell receptor beta chains drawn from one sample of a study of beta chain features in type 1 diabetes. The method was immunoSEQ multiplex PCR; TCRdb's version includes in-frame clones alone and lacks a portion of them. The repertoire holds hundreds of thousands of clones, with around 10% as singletons. The sequenced sample was naive CD4+ T cells from blood. These receptors all come from a woman aged 18-29 years in good health. CDR3s include the opening cysteine and the closing phenylalanine or tryptophan. D genes are given only for firm matches. Clone size, where shown, is once, few, many, or a class for clones that have expanded.

>TRBJ2-7|NA|TRBV18|many
TGTGCCAGCTCACCGGGACTGCATTCCTACGAGCAGTACTTC
CASSPGLHSYEQYF
>TRBJ1-3|TRBD1|TRBV29-1|few
TGCAGCGTTACTTCCGGACAGGCTTCAAACACCATATATTTT
CSVTSGQASNTIYF
>TRBJ1-5|NA|TRBV19|few
TGTGCCAGTATAGCGGATAGCAATCAGCCCCAGCATTTT
CASIADSNQPQHF
>TRBJ2-2|NA|TRBV19|NA
TGTGCCAGTAGGCTCGCAGGGGGAGGCGGGGAGCTGTTTTTT
CASRLAGGGGELFF
>TRBJ2-1|TRBD1|TRBV19|few
TGTGCCAGTAGTATAGCCGGGACAGGGGTCTACAATGAGCAGTTCTTC
CASSIAGTGVYNEQFF
>TRBJ1-1|NA|TRBV25-1|NA
TGTGCCAGCAGTGTAGGCGGGGGCCTGGGGACTGAAGCTTTCTTT
CASSVGGGLGTEAFF
>TRBJ1-2|NA|TRBV10-3|NA
TGTGCCATCAGCCCCGACGGGAGTAACTATGGCTACACCTTC
CAISPDGSNYGYTF
>TRBJ2-5|TRBD1|TRBV2|few
TGTGCCAGCAGACAACTCCAGGGGGCCGGAAAGACCCAGTACTTC
CASRQLQGAGKTQYF
>TRBJ2-7|TRBD2|TRBV18|NA
TGTGCCAGCTCCCTCACGGTGTTGGGAGCGGGAGGGCCCAACGAGCAGTACTTC
CASSLTVLGAGGPNEQYF
>TRBJ1-1|NA|TRBV6-1|NA
TGTGCCAGCAGTGAAGTTAGCCCGGGAGCTTTCTTT
CASSEVSPGAFF
>TRBJ1-2|TRBD1|TRBV5-1|NA
TGCGCCAGCAGCTTTACAGGGGATTATGGCTACACCTTC
CASSFTGDYGYTF
>TRBJ1-5|NA|TRBV5-1|few
TGCGCCAGCAGCCTGGGTGTAGGGACACAGCCCCAGCATTTT
CASSLGVGTQPQHF
>TRBJ2-3|NA|TRBV27|NA
TGTGCCAGCAGTTTGCTAAAAATACCTAGCACAGATACGCAGTATTTT
CASSLLKIPSTDTQYF
>TRBJ1-3|NA|TRBV30|NA
TGTGCCTGGAGTGTACTGGCCCCGGAGGCTGGAAACACCATATATTTT
CAWSVLAPEAGNTIYF
>TRBJ1-1|NA|TRBV5-6|NA
TGTGCCAGCAGACACAGAGGGATCTCGGCTGAAGCTTTCTTT
CASRHRGISAEAFF
>TRBJ2-3|TRBD2|TRBV9|NA
TGTGCCAGCAGCGTAGGGACTGGGGCGGGGGAGAGCACAGATACGCAGTATTTT
CASSVGTGAGESTDTQYF
>TRBJ2-7|TRBD1|TRBV30|many
TGTGCCTGGGATAACCCGGGACAGGGGAACGAGCAGTACTTC
CAWDNPGQGNEQYF
>TRBJ1-5|TRBD1|TRBV9|few
TGTGCCAGCAGCCCTTACGACAGGGGGCCCAATCAGCCCCAGCATTTT
CASSPYDRGPNQPQHF
>TRBJ2-3|TRBD1|TRBV5-1|NA
TGCGCCAGCAGCCCGCTTGGGACAGGGGTGACAGATACGCAGTATTTT
CASSPLGTGVTDTQYF
>TRBJ2-7|NA|TRBV6-1|few
TGTGCCAGCAGTGAGAAAGGGAGCTACGAGCAGTACTTC
CASSEKGSYEQYF
>TRBJ2-5|NA|TRBV19|NA
TGTGCCAGTAGCGTTACCCTTAGAGGGACCCAGTACTTC
CASSVTLRGTQYF
>TRBJ1-6|NA|TRBV5-4|few
TGTGCCAGCAGCAGCGGGGGTAATTCACCCCTCCACTTT
CASSSGGNSPLHF
>TRBJ2-5|TRBD2|TRBV5-4|few
TGTGCCAGCAGCTTCGGCGGGAGGAGACCCCAAGAGACCCAGTACTTC
CASSFGGRRPQETQYF
>TRBJ2-3|NA|TRBV7-9|few
TGTGCCAGCAGCCCAAAGAGGTTAGCGGCTAGCACAGATACGCAGTATTTT
CASSPKRLAASTDTQYF
>TRBJ2-3|NA|TRBV30|NA
TGTGCCTGGAGTAGCCGGGACTCTCTCACAGATACGCAGTATTTT
CAWSSRDSLTDTQYF
>TRBJ1-5|NA|TRBV19|NA
TGTGCCGGCAGTATCGGTAGCAATCAGCCCCAGCATTTT
CAGSIGSNQPQHF
>TRBJ1-1|TRBD1|TRBV4-1|few
TGCGCCAGCAGCCAAGATAAGAGGGGGCGTAATGTCACTGAAGCTTTCTTT
CASSQDKRGRNVTEAFF
>TRBJ2-2|TRBD2|TRBV9|NA
TGTGCCAGCAGCCCGCGGGAGGGGGGGACCGGGGAGCTGTTTTTT
CASSPREGGTGELFF
>TRBJ1-6|NA|TRBV30|NA
TGTGCCTGGAGTGTACACGGCAGGGGAAATTCACCCCTCCACTTT
CAWSVHGRGNSPLHF
>TRBJ2-7|TRBD1|TRBV6-6|NA
TGTGCCAGCAGTTACCTTCCGGGACAGGTTGTCTACGAGCAGTACTTC
CASSYLPGQVVYEQYF
>TRBJ1-1|NA|TRBV7-2|few
TGTGCCAGCAGGGAAGGACTTTCCCATGAAGCTTTCTTT
CASREGLSHEAFF
>TRBJ2-7|TRBD1|TRBV7-9|few
TGTGCCAGCAGCCTCCGGGACAGCTCCTACGAGCAGTACTTC
CASSLRDSSYEQYF
>TRBJ2-3|NA|TRBV5-6|many
TGTGCCAGCAGTCTTACAGGGCGTAAAGATACGCAGTATTTT
CASSLTGRKDTQYF
>TRBJ1-4|NA|TRBV5-1|NA
TGCGCCAGCAGCTTGTGGGGCGCCGAGGAAAAACTGTTTTTT
CASSLWGAEEKLFF
>TRBJ2-1|TRBD1|TRBV5-1|NA
TGCGCCAGCAGCCCCCGGGACAGGCACAATGAGCAGTTCTTC
CASSPRDRHNEQFF
>TRBJ2-5|TRBD2|TRBV5-6|NA
TGTGCCAGCAGCTCCGGGACTAGCGGCGAGACCCAGTACTTC
CASSSGTSGETQYF
>TRBJ2-7|NA|TRBV7-2|many
TGTGCCAGCAGCGCGACAGGGCGAGCGGGTGAGCAGTACTTC
CASSATGRAGEQYF